This TCR beta chain appears in the sequencing data of a study of blood T cell repertoires in COVID-19. Overall study: The origin of the acute and convalescent COVID-19 samples was the United States, Italy and Spain. In each case, the material was cDNA or gDNA derived from T cells, B-cell-depleted T cells, or PBMCs.

As handled by the study authors: Estimation of nucleated cell counts was performed using reference gene primer amplification. The data were produced by immunoSEQ multiplex PCR, yet TCRdb's version contains in-frame clones alone and is incomplete. The V and J calls and clone size were taken over from that table, and D and trimming were inferred from the DNA. The sample has about 320,000 clones, roughly 85% seen once. The source material was peripheral blood. The receptor comes from a human donor in a cohort sampled during active COVID-19.

The CDR3 coding sequence is TGTGCCAGCAGCTCTACCGACAGGGCGGAAGAGCAGTACTTC. Amino acid sequence: CASSSTDRAEEQYF. V is TRBV7-3 and J is TRBJ2-7; 7 nucleotides agree with TRBD1. CDR1 is SGHTA, CDR2 FQGTGA, per germline. The junction had 10 bases not matched to a gene; V was cut back by 4 bases and J by 7 bases. CDR3 length equals 14 residues. Together with reference TRBV7-3 and TRBJ2-7, the CDR3 gives the full variable domain: GAGVSQTPSNKVTEKGKYVELRCDPISGHTALYWYRQSLGQGPEFLIYFQGTGAADDSGLPNDRFFAVRPEGSVSTLKIQRTERGDSAVYLCASSSTDRAEEQYFGPGTRLTVT.